This T cell receptor beta chain was identified during a study of sequential checkpoint blockade in melanoma. Study-wide context: Arm A got nivolumab then ipilimumab; arm B the reverse, 1:1.

Treatment of the sample: randomized to nivolumab then ipilimumab (arm A) or the reverse (arm B). None of the patients previously received DNA-damaging chemotherapy. This table comes from immunoSEQ multiplex PCR, and its TCRdb copy is limited to in-frame clones, with some not included. The table lists 12,000 or so clones, about 79% of them singletons, with 6% to 8% in the top ten. Germline CDR1 MNHEY, CDR2 SMNVEV (reference sequence). CDR3 size: 17 residues. V gave up 7 bases and J gave up 0 bases, with 20 bases separating them. Material: CD8+ T cells sorted from blood (inferred from file names), obtained from a patient given nivolumab and ipilimumab in sequence. The origin of this receptor is a human donor with melanoma. This chain uses TRBV27 with TRBJ2-3, with TRBD2 as a possible D gene (5 bases). Here the CDR3 reads CASTRGMGEPSTDTQYF. The CDR3 nucleotides read TGTGCCAGCACCAGAGGGATGGGAGAGCCCAGCACAGATACGCAGTATTTT.